This TCR beta chain was captured in a study of T cell responses to AZD1222 COVID-19 vaccine. Study-wide findings and caveats: Across the whole spike, CD4 TCRs peaked at regions 160-218 and 743-854. Just a handful of people given AZD1222 tested seropositive at baseline. A rise in Spike-specific TCR breadth and depth followed two AZD1222 doses.

TCRdb's copy holds only in-frame clones and misses some; the assay was immunoSEQ multiplex PCR. The sample lists about 110,000 clones; approximately 89% were seen once. This CDR3 spans 13 amino acids. Germline V gene data show CDR1 as LNHDA and CDR2 as SQIVND (reference sequence). V was trimmed by 2 bases and J by 3 bases, leaving 8 bases between them. A word on this clone: Its antigen is as yet unknown.

This chain links TRBV19 with TRBJ2-7, with no clear D. The input for sequencing was peripheral blood, taken on day 0 of MenACWY control vaccination. This TCR derives from an adult in good health. The CDR3 bases are TGTGCCAGTAGTATAAAACACCACTACGAGCAGTACTTC. This sequence encodes CASSIKHHYEQYF. The full variable domain, with the rest looked up from reference TRBV19 and TRBJ2-7, is DGGITQSPKYLFRKEGQNVTLSCEQNLNHDAMYWYRQDPGQGLRLIYYSQIVNDFQKGDIAEGYSVSREKKESFPLTVTSAQKNPTAFYLCASSIKHHYEQYFGPGTRLTVT.